This T cell receptor beta chain was found in a study of brain T cells in children with intractable seizures. The CDR3 is 12 residues long. Germline CDR1 reads MGHDK; CDR2 reads SYGVNS. The V gene lost 4 bases and the J gene lost 3 bases, with 3 bases spanning the gap. Pre-surgery treatment included at least one anti-epileptic drug. Sequencing used immunoSEQ multiplex PCR; TCRdb keeps in-frame clones, though not all of them. The sample has just under 65,000 clones, roughly 95% seen once. This clone has just one count. The rearrangement uses TRBV25-1 and TRBJ1-4, with D uncertain. The receptor's source is a boy younger than two with focal cortical dysplasia and intractable seizures. The sample consisted of peripheral blood, taken at surgery. The CDR3 sequence: CASSASNEKLFF. The CDR3 nucleotides read TGTGCCAGCAGTGCCTCTAATGAAAAACTGTTTTTT.